This is a list of T cell receptor beta chains from one sample in a study of blood T cell repertoires in COVID-19. Some clones are missing from TCRdb's copy, which holds only in-frame ones; the method was immunoSEQ multiplex PCR. The profile shows roughly 26,000 clones, around 92% of them singletons. The sample was peripheral blood. These TCRs come from a human donor in a cohort sampled during active COVID-19. The CDR3 runs from the conserved cysteine through the conserved F or W. The D gene is left open where the match is weak. Not all rows give a size; the values are once, few, many and, for expanded clones, a class.

>NA|TRBV10-3|NA|TRBJ2-2
TGTGCCATCAGTGAGGAGGTCGGTAGCGGTTACACCGGGGAGCTGTTTTTT
CAISEEVGSGYTGELFF
>TRBD1|TRBV9|NA|TRBJ2-7
TGTGCCAGCAGCGCGGGACCGACAGGGTTGAATGTCGAGCAGTACTTC
CASSAGPTGLNVEQYF
>NA|TRBV27|NA|TRBJ1-6
TGTGCCAGCAGTTTAGGGGCTGGTAATTCACCCCTCCACTTT
CASSLGAGNSPLHF
>NA|TRBV7-9|NA|TRBJ1-1
TGTGCCAGCAGCCCCCCCGGAGGCCCCCACACTGAAGCTTTCTTT
CASSPPGGPHTEAFF
>NA|TRBV3-1/TRBV3-2|NA|TRBJ2-3
TGTGCCAGCAGCCAAGCGGATACGCAGTATTTT
CASSQADTQYF
>NA|TRBV28|NA|TRBJ2-3
TGTGCCAGCAGGGGGGGTCCTACAGCTGATACGCAGTATTTT
CASRGGPTADTQYF
>TRBD1|TRBV3-1/TRBV3-2|once|TRBJ2-3
TGTGCCAGCACCGGGACAGGGACTTCGGATACGCAGTATTTT
CASTGTGTSDTQYF
>NA|TRBV30|NA|TRBJ1-1
TGTGCCTGGGAACCAGGTTTTGGTAACACTGAAGCTTTCTTT
CAWEPGFGNTEAFF
>NA|TRBV9|NA|TRBJ2-3
TGTGCCAGCAGCGTAGAGGCCCCCTGGGGGCAGGGCACAGATACGCAGTATTTT
CASSVEAPWGQGTDTQYF
>TRBD1|TRBV27|NA|TRBJ1-1
TGTGCCAGCAGTTACGCCGGGACAGCCTTTAACACTGAAGCTTTCTTT
CASSYAGTAFNTEAFF
>NA|TRBV6-5|NA|TRBJ2-1
TGTGCCAGCAGCCGTGACTCGACCAATGAGCAGTTCTTC
CASSRDSTNEQFF
>NA|TRBV5-6|NA|TRBJ2-1
TGTGCCAGCAGCTTGGACGAGGGAGCGGGTTACAATGAGCAGTTCTTC
CASSLDEGAGYNEQFF
>NA|TRBV28|NA|TRBJ2-3
TGTGCCAGCAGTACAATCATAACAGGTGTAAAGTATTTT
CASSTIITGVKYF
>TRBD1|TRBV6-5|NA|TRBJ1-2
TGTGCCAGCAGGACAGGGGCGAAGGAGGGCTACACCTTC
CASRTGAKEGYTF
>TRBD1|TRBV24-1|NA|TRBJ1-1
TGTGCCACCAGTGTAACAGGGGGTACTGAAGCTTTCTTT
CATSVTGGTEAFF
>TRBD2|TRBV10-1|few|TRBJ2-1
TGCGCCAGCAGTGAAGATTTGGAGGGCGGGGGAGGAAAGAAGCAGTTCTTC
CASSEDLEGGGGKKQFF
>TRBD2|TRBV25-1|NA|TRBJ2-1
TGTGCCAGCAGTGTAATGGGTAGCGGGGGCCCTAACAATGAGCAGTTCTTC
CASSVMGSGGPNNEQFF
>NA|TRBV3-1/TRBV3-2|NA|TRBJ2-2
TGTGCCAGCAGCCGGGTTCAGGGGAACACCGGGGAGCTGTTTTTT
CASSRVQGNTGELFF
>NA|TRBV7-8|NA|TRBJ1-4
TGTGCCAGCAGCCCCTCGGGGGTGGGGGAAAAACTGTTTTTT
CASSPSGVGEKLFF
>TRBD2|TRBV19|NA|TRBJ2-1
TGTGCCAGTAGTATAGTTCGACTAGCGAGTTCCTACAATGAGCAGTTCTTC
CASSIVRLASSYNEQFF
>TRBD1|TRBV2|NA|TRBJ1-1
TGTGCCAGCAGCTTGACAGGGGAGGTCACTGAAGCTTTCTTT
CASSLTGEVTEAFF
>NA|TRBV5-6|NA|TRBJ1-1
TGTGCCAGCAGCTTGGGAGGGAACACTGAAGCTTTCTTT
CASSLGGNTEAFF
>NA|TRBV15|NA|TRBJ1-2
TGTGCCACCAGCAGGGATGGAGACAGGAGCTATGGCTACACCTTC
CATSRDGDRSYGYTF